The 5 T cell receptor beta chains in this list originate from one sample, sequenced in a study of post-analysis software for immune sequencing data (dated by TCRdb to the mid-2010s). Results and caveats for the whole study, not just this receptor: Roughly 5 TRBV segments, including TRBV5-6, TRBV5-1 and TRBV20-1, were significantly more frequent in patients than controls.

The antigens of these receptors remain unknown. The method was PCR. Sequencing used an Illumina HiSeq 2500. To reduce PCR and sequencing biases, unique molecular identifiers were built into the TCR beta cDNA libraries. The raw public data were reprocessed by TCRdb itself: fastp quality trimming at Q25, MiXCR clonotype calling, in-frame beta chains only. Each entry merges the rows of one CDR3 protein and shows their most common DNA and genes. Here the sample has 400,000 to 500,000 distinct CDR3 sequences; about 40% occur a single time. The ten largest account for 7.6% of the sample. The sequenced material came from blood. All receptors derive from a girl aged 2 to 9 with multiple sclerosis.

This chain links TRBV25-1 with TRBJ1-2, with 7 bases lining up with TRBD1. The CDR3 loop spans 14 amino acids. J was trimmed by 4 bases and V by 7 bases; bases with no gene match: 9. Germline V gene data show CDR1 as MGHDK and CDR2 as SYGVNS. This chain's CDR3 is CASKGTAVPYGYTF. The DNA for the CDR3 is TGTGCCAGCAAGGGGACAGCGGTTCCCTATGGCTACACCTTC.

The V and J genes are TRBV27 and TRBJ2-5, with a tentative D call TRBD2 (6 bases). This CDR3 spans 16 amino acids. The V gene's germline CDR1 is MNHEY and CDR2 SMNVEV (reference sequence). Trimming removed 7 bases at V and 0 bases at J, with 18 bases between. The CDR3 DNA reads TGTGCCAGCACCGCAATGCCCGGACTACACCAAGAGACCCAGTACTTC. Translation gives CASTAMPGLHQETQYF.

The chain has TRBV27 and TRBJ2-5, with TRBD2 matching over 7 bases. Losses at the gene ends were 6 bases for V and 2 bases for J; bases not matched to a gene: 9. Germline CDR1 reads MNHEY; CDR2 reads SMNVEV (reference sequence). The CDR3 spans 15 residues. The CDR3 reads CASSQSTSSQETQYF. The DNA of the CDR3 is TGTGCCAGCAGCCAATCGACTAGCAGTCAAGAGACCCAGTACTTC.

The V and J genes are TRBV7-9 and TRBJ2-5, with 8 bases matching TRBD1. CDR1 and CDR2 (germline): SEHNR, FQNEAQ (reference sequence). Trimming at V came to 0 bases and at J to 5 bases, leaving 11 bases not matched to a gene. The CDR3 spans 17 residues. The CDR3 region is CASSLALSGTGLETQYF. DNA for the CDR3: TGTGCCAGCAGCTTAGCCCTGTCCGGGACAGGTCTGGAGACCCAGTACTTC.

The rearrangement uses TRBV14 and TRBJ1-6, with D possibly matching TRBD1 (5 bases). The germline V gene has CDR1 SGHDN and CDR2 FVKESK. V was trimmed by 0 bases and J by 14 bases, leaving 11 bases between them. This CDR3 contains 13 residues. CDR3 nucleotides: TGTGCCAGCAGCCAAGACAGGGTGACGGCCCTCCACTTT. Translating gives CASSQDRVTALHF.